Sequencing of this T cell receptor (beta chain) was carried out in a study of cytomegalovirus exposure and HLA in healthy donors. 60 Vbeta and 13 Jbeta primers were used in PCR. Profiling relied on immunoSEQ multiplex PCR, and the TCRdb table lists in-frame clones only, not all of them. The sample totals about 160,000 clones. The CDR3 has 16 amino acids. V was clipped by 5 bases and J by 3 bases; unmatched bases: 13. Germline CDR1 is SGHNT and CDR2 is YENEEA. The chain combines TRBV11-3 with TRBJ2-7, with 7 bases aligning to TRBD1. The sequence derives from a man aged 30 to 39 in good health and CMV-seronegative. Sequencing was carried out using PBMCs. The CDR3 protein is CASSQIAPDRNYEQYF. The CDR3 DNA is TGTGCCAGCAGCCAAATTGCCCCGGACAGGAACTACGAGCAGTACTTC.